Each of the 4 T cell receptor beta chains below was sequenced from the same sample in a study of PD-1 blockade in classical Hodgkin lymphoma. Every patient experienced relapse after autologous stem cell transplantation, and brentuximab vedotin exposure varied. Sequenced by immunoSEQ multiplex PCR; TCRdb stores in-frame clones only, minus some. The sample has more than 25,000 clones, about 78% seen once. The sequences come from peripheral blood mononuclear cells (PBMCs), collected before the second cycle of nivolumab. These receptors were taken from a human donor with classical Hodgkin lymphoma.

DNA of the CDR3: TGCGCCAGCAGTTATAGCGGGGGCCCCACAGATACGCAGTATTTT. Encoded protein: CASSYSGGPTDTQYF. This chain connects TRBV10-1 to TRBJ2-3; TRBD2 matches 9 bases. This CDR3 region has 15 residues. Trimming took 5 bases from V and 2 from J; bases not matched to a gene: 5. CDR1 is WNHNN and CDR2 is SYGVQD in the germline V gene (reference sequence).

The chain couples TRBV18 to TRBJ2-1; possibly TRBD1 or TRBD2 for D (5 bases each). The V and J ends lost 1 base and 7 bases respectively, with 14 bases between them. CDR1 is KGHSH and CDR2 is LQKENI in the germline V gene. The CDR3 runs 15 residues. The CDR3 DNA reads as TGTGCCAGCTCACCACAGCCTGGGGGTTGGAATGAGCAGTTCTTC. Amino acids: CASSPQPGGWNEQFF.

V usage is TRBV6-5 and J usage is TRBJ2-7; TRBD1 is a possible D gene (6 bases). Germline CDR1 and CDR2: MNHEY and SVGAGI. V lost 5 bases to trimming and J lost 3 bases, with 17 bases between them. This CDR3 has 15 residues. For the CDR3, the DNA is TGTGCCAGCAGTCCCCGGGACACTGACAACTACGAGCAGTACTTC. It codes for CASSPRDTDNYEQYF.

This rearrangement joins TRBV19 to TRBJ2-7; possible D gene TRBD2, 6 bases. Per germline, CDR1 LNHDA and CDR2 SQIVND (reference sequence). Trimming left V 2 bases short and J 4 bases short, with 12 bases between. The CDR3 contains 14 residues. CDR3 nucleotide sequence: TGTGCCAGTAGTATATTCGGGGGAGGATACGAGCAGTACTTC. Its translation is CASSIFGGGYEQYF.